These 18 T cell receptor beta chains were all obtained from the same sample, sequenced in a study of beta chain features in type 1 diabetes. These receptors' targets are unknown. Notes on the study in general: TCRB CDR3s from Type 1 diabetes patients were moderately but significantly shorter in all four CD4+ subsets.

Sequenced material consisted of expressed TCRB transcripts (all of the isolated RNA was reverse transcribed). The repertoire was sequenced with immunoSEQ multiplex PCR; TCRdb's copy has only in-frame clones and lacks some. Among approximately 170,000 clones listed, about 7.9% were seen once. The sample was central memory CD4+ T cells from blood. All receptors derive from a man in his late teens or twenties with type 1 diabetes.

At least ten counts were recorded for this clone. The V and J genes are TRBV6-6 and TRBJ1-2, with TRBD1 identical over 8 bases. CDR1 is MNHNY and CDR2 is SVGAGI in the germline V gene (reference sequence). The CDR3 totals 12 residues. After removal of 6 bases from V and 4 bases from J, the junction contained 1 base not matched to a gene. DNA for the CDR3: TGTGCCAGCAGCACAGGGGGCTATGGCTACACCTTC. Translation: CASSTGGYGYTF.

CDR3 in amino acids: CASRLERGTSYEQYF. The CDR3 nucleotides are TGTGCCAGCAGACTTGAGCGGGGGACCTCCTACGAGCAGTACTTC. The V call is TRBV28, the J call TRBJ2-7; 8 nucleotides align to TRBD2. This CDR3 is 15 amino acids long. Germline V gives CDR1 MDHEN, CDR2 SYDVKM. J gave up 0 bases and V 6 bases, and 7 bases lay outside the gene matches. The complete variable domain, with remaining parts taken from reference TRBV28 and TRBJ2-7, reads DVKVTQSSRYLVKRTGEKVFLECVQDMDHENMFWYRQDPGLGLRLIYFSYDVKMKEKGDIPEGYSVSREKKERFSLILESASTNQTSMYLCASRLERGTSYEQYFGPGTRLTVT.

This clone has more than one count but fewer than ten. CDR3 in DNA: TGTGCCAGCAGCCGCGTAGCGGGAGATACCTACGAGCAGTACTTC. This codes for CASSRVAGDTYEQYF. The V and J genes are TRBV11-2 and TRBJ2-7, with TRBD2 matching over 9 bases. The trim removed 5 bases at V and 2 bases at J, leaving 7 bases unmatched. CDR3 length: 15 amino acids. Germline V gene lookup returns CDR1 SGHAT and CDR2 FQNNGV.

V gene TRBV25-1 combines with J gene TRBJ2-7; a possible D gene is TRBD1 (6 bases). The V gene's germline CDR1 is MGHDK and CDR2 SYGVNS. V dropped 1 base and J dropped 1 base, with 17 bases sitting between them. This CDR3 contains 17 residues. CDR3 DNA sequence: TGTGCCAGCAGTGAATTAATAAGAACAGGGAGATCCTACGAGCAGTACTTC. The encoded protein is CASSELIRTGRSYEQYF.

This clone was detected a few times. V is TRBV7-2 and J is TRBJ2-5, with TRBD1 matching over 10 bases. The CDR3 consists of 16 residues. CDR1 and CDR2 from the germline V gene are SGHTA and FQGNSA. V lost 5 bases to trimming and J lost 6 bases; unmatched junction nucleotides: 12. CDR3 protein: CASSKMGQGIGKTQYF. CDR3 DNA sequence: TGTGCCAGCAGCAAGATGGGACAGGGGATCGGAAAGACCCAGTACTTC.

This clone came up a few times. In the same sample, other DNA sequences code for this CDR3. The V and J genes are TRBV28 and TRBJ2-7; TRBD1 matches at 9 bases. Trimming cost V 5 bases and J 5 bases; bases outside gene matches: 7. Germline V gene sequence: CDR1 MDHEN, CDR2 SYDVKM. This CDR3 contains 14 residues. CDR3 nucleotide sequence: TGTGCCAGCAGTACTGGACAGGGGCGGAACGAGCAGTACTTC. Its translation: CASSTGQGRNEQYF.

Only a few counts were recorded for this clone. The chain joins TRBV2 to TRBJ2-5; 8 nucleotides line up with TRBD2. CDR1 is SNHLY and CDR2 is FYNNEI in the germline V gene. The V gene end was trimmed by 4 bases and the J gene end by 5 bases; junction bases not matched to a gene: 9. The CDR3 length is 15 residues. Written as DNA, the CDR3 is TGTGCCAGCAGTGTGATAGCGGGAATTGGCGAGACCCAGTACTTC. Encoded protein: CASSVIAGIGETQYF.

This clone was detected only a few times. This rearrangement joins TRBV5-1 to TRBJ1-1, with 11 bases aligning to TRBD1. Looked up from germline, CDR1 is SGHRS and CDR2 is YFSETQ. This CDR3 contains 15 residues. J lost 10 bases, V lost 5 bases, and 13 bases had no gene match. DNA for the CDR3: TGCGCCAGCAGTTCCGGGACAGGGGGTCGCCCGGGAGCTTTCTTT. Translation gives CASSSGTGGRPGAFF.

This clone was detected many times. The rearrangement links TRBV5-1 to TRBJ2-7, with D tentatively TRBD2 (5 bases). The CDR3 has 13 residues. Trimming left V 4 bases short and J 8 bases short, with 16 bases between. CDR1 is SGHRS, CDR2 YFSETQ, per germline. This CDR3 is CASSVGGGVKQYF. CDR3 in DNA: TGCGCCAGCAGCGTGGGCGGAGGAGTTAAGCAGTACTTC.

The V call is TRBV29-1, the J call TRBJ2-1; the D gene is possibly TRBD1 (6 bases). The V gene's germline CDR1 is SQVTM and CDR2 ANQGSEA. The CDR3 spans 11 residues. V dropped 7 bases and J dropped 9 bases, with 13 bases sitting between them. CDR3 region: CSASRGFEQFF. The CDR3 bases are TGCAGCGCTAGCAGGGGATTTGAGCAGTTCTTC.

The gene calls are TRBV7-9 and TRBJ2-1; D uncertain. Trimming shortened V by 3 bases and J by 0 bases, and 6 bases separated the two germline ends. CDR1 is SEHNR, CDR2 FQNEAQ, per germline (reference sequence). This CDR3 has 14 amino acids. This CDR3 reads CASSFSSSYNEQFF. CDR3 in DNA: TGTGCCAGCAGCTTTTCGAGCTCCTACAATGAGCAGTTCTTC.

This chain connects TRBV6-5 to TRBJ1-2, with 8 nucleotides matching TRBD1. Trimming at V came to 2 bases and at J to 8 bases, leaving 10 bases not matched to a gene. The germline CDR1 and CDR2 sequences are MNHEY and SVGAGI. The CDR3 is made up of 15 amino acids. CDR3 sequence (DNA): TGTGCCAGCAGTTACACCGGGACAGGCGTTTCGGGCTACACCTTC. This gives the protein CASSYTGTGVSGYTF.

The V gene is TRBV15, the J gene TRBJ2-5, with 7 bases lining up with TRBD1. V lost 0 bases and J lost 4; bases outside the gene matches: 8. Germline values: CDR1 LNHNV, CDR2 YYDKDF (reference sequence). CDR3 length: 16 residues. CDR3 sequence reads: CATSRDEGAGGETQYF. The DNA for the CDR3 is TGTGCCACCAGCAGAGATGAGGGGGCTGGGGGAGAGACCCAGTACTTC.

This CDR3 reads CASSESGQGFSGANVLTF. The CDR3 nucleotides are TGTGCCAGCAGTGAATCGGGACAGGGTTTCTCCGGGGCCAACGTCCTGACTTTC. The chain couples TRBV6-1 to TRBJ2-6; TRBD1 matches at 9 bases. The germline V gene has CDR1 MNHNS and CDR2 SASEGT. With V trimmed by 2 bases and J by 4 bases, 9 bases remained unmatched. The CDR3 consists of 18 residues.

J is TRBJ2-5 and V is TRBV4-2; TRBD2 aligns across 10 bases. The J segment lost 6 bases and the V segment lost 0 bases, leaving 10 bases of the junction unmatched. This CDR3 contains 17 residues. Per germline, CDR1 LGHNA and CDR2 YNFKEQ. CDR3 amino acids: CASSQDRTSGAMQTQYF. The CDR3 nucleotides read TGTGCCAGCAGCCAAGATCGCACTAGCGGGGCTATGCAGACCCAGTACTTC.

In its sample, this clone was seen many times. This rearrangement joins TRBV30 to TRBJ2-3; D is undetermined. This CDR3 has 12 residues. In germline, CDR1 is GTSNPN, CDR2 SVGIG (reference sequence). V was cut by 5 bases and J by 0 bases, with 6 bases left in between. The CDR3 nucleotides read TGTGCCTGGGAACTAAGCACAGATACGCAGTATTTT. This codes for CAWELSTDTQYF.

V is TRBV6-6 and J is TRBJ1-1, with D tentatively TRBD1 (5 bases). Germline values: CDR1 MNHNY, CDR2 SVGAGI (reference sequence). Trimming cost V 6 bases and J 3 bases, with 11 bases left between them. The CDR3 spans 13 residues. The CDR3, as DNA: TGTGCCAGCAGGGTGGGACTTGACACTGAAGCTTTCTTT. Protein product: CASRVGLDTEAFF.

There are many counts of this clone. This chain connects TRBV29-1 to TRBJ2-5; tentative D call: TRBD2 (6 bases). Germline-derived CDR1 and CDR2 are SQVTM and ANQGSEA. Trimming took off 7 bases at V and 4 bases at J, with 16 bases between the two ends. The CDR3 is 13 amino acids. CDR3 sequence reads: CSAQRAGRETQYF. Written as DNA, the CDR3 is TGCAGCGCCCAGCGGGCAGGGAGAGAGACCCAGTACTTC.